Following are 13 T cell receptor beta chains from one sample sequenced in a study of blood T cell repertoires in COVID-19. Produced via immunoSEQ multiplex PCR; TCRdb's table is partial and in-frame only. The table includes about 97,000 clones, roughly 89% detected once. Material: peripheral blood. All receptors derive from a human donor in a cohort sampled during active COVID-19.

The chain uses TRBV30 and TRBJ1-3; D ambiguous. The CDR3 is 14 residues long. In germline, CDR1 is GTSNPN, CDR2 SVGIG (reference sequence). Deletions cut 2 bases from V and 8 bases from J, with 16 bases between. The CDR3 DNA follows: TGTGCCTGGAGTACCGATCCTCTGAGGGACACCATATATTTT. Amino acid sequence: CAWSTDPLRDTIYF.

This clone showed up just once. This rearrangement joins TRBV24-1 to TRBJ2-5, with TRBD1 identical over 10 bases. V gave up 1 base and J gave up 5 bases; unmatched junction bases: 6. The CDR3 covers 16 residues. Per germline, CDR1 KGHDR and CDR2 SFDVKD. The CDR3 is CATSDFGTGDAETQYF. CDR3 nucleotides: TGTGCCACCAGTGATTTCGGGACAGGGGACGCGGAGACCCAGTACTTC.

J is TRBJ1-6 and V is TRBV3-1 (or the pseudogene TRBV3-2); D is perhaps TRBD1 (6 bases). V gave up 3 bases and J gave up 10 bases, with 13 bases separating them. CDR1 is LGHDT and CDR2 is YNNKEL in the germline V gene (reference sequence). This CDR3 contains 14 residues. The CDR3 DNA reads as TGTGCCAGCAGCCAGGACAGTGGTAGATCACCCCTCCACTTT. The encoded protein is CASSQDSGRSPLHF.

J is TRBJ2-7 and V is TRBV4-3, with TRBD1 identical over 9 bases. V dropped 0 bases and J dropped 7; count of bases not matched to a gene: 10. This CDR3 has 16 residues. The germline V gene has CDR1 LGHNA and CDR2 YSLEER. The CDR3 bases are TGCGCCAGCAGCCAAGATCACGACAGGGGGATCTTAGAGCAGTACTTC. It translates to CASSQDHDRGILEQYF.

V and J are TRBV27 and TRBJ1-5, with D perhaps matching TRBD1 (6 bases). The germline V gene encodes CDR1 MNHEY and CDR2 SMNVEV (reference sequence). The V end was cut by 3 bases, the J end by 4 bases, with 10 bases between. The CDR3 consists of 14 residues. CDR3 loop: CASSFRGGNQPQHF. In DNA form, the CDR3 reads TGTGCCAGCAGTTTCAGGGGTGGGAATCAGCCCCAGCATTTT.

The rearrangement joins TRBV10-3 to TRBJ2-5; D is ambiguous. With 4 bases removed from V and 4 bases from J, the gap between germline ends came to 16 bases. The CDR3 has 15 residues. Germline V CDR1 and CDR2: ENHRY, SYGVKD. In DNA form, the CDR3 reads TGTGCCATCAGTGTGTTGCTAGAGTCCCCAGAGACCCAGTACTTC. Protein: CAISVLLESPETQYF.

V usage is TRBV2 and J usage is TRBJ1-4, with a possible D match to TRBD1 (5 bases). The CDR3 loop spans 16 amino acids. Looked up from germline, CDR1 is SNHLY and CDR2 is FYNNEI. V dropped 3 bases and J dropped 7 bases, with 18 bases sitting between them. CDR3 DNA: TGTGCCAGCAGTGAGGGTATGGGACCTAGCGGTGAAAAACTGTTTTTT. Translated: CASSEGMGPSGEKLFF.

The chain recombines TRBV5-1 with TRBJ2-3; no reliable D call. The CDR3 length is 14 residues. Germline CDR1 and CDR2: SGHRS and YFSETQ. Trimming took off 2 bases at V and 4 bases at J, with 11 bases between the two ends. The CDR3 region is CASSFTRLADTQYF. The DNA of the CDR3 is TGCGCCAGCAGCTTTACGAGGCTTGCAGATACGCAGTATTTT.

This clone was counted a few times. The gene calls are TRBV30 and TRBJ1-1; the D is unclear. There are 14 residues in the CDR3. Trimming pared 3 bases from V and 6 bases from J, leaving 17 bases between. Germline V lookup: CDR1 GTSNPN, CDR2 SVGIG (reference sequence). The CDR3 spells CAWRGGGRSAEAFF. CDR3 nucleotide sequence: TGTGCCTGGAGGGGTGGAGGGCGTAGCGCTGAAGCTTTCTTT.

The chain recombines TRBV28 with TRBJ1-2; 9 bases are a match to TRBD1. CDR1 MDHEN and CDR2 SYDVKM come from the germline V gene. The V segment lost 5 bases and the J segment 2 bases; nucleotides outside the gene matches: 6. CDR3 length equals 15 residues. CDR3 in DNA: TGTGCCAGCAGTCCCTTACAGGGGGCAAACTATGGCTACACCTTC. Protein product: CASSPLQGANYGYTF.

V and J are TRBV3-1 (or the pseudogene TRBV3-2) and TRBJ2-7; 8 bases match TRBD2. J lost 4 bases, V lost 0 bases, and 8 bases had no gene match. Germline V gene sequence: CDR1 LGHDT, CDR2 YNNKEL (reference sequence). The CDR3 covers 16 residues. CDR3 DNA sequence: TGTGCCAGCAGCCAAGATGGCGGGGGGATTAAATACGAGCAGTACTTC. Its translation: CASSQDGGGIKYEQYF.

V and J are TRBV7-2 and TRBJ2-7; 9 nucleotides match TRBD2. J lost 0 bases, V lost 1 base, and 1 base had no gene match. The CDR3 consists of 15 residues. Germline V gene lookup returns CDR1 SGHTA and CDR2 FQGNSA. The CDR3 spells CASSLVGLASYEQYF. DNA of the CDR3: TGTGCCAGCAGCTTAGTGGGACTAGCCTCCTACGAGCAGTACTTC.

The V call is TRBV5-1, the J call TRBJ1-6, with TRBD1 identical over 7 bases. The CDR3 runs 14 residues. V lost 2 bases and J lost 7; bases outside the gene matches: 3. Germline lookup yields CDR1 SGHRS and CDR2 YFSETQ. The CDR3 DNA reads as TGCGCCAGCAGCTTACAGGGGCAAAATTCACCCCTCCACTTT. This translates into CASSLQGQNSPLHF.